A selection of T cell receptor beta chains follows, all from one sample in a study of shared clonotypes between healthy human individuals. Profiling relied on immunoSEQ multiplex PCR, and the TCRdb table lists in-frame clones only, not all of them. Of roughly 850,000 clones listed, 90% to 98% are singletons. Sequenced material: naive CD8+ T cells sorted from blood. The receptors stem from a man between 25 and 39 years old in good health. The CDR3 runs from the conserved cysteine through the conserved F or W. Each record gives: V gene, clone size, J gene, D gene, CDR3 DNA, CDR3 protein. A D gene is named only where the DNA matches it firmly. Only part of the rows carry a size: once, few, many, or a class if the clone is expanded.

TRBV7-3	NA	TRBJ1-1	NA	TGTGCCAGCAACCCCCCCCCGAACACTGAAGCTTTCTTT	CASNPPPNTEAFF
TRBV5-1	NA	TRBJ2-3	NA	TGCGCCAGCAGCCTAGACTTGCCGGGGATAACAGATACGCAGTATTTT	CASSLDLPGITDTQYF
TRBV7-9	NA	TRBJ2-3	NA	TGTGCCAGCAGCGAGCCCCGTAGCGACACAGATACGCAGTATTTT	CASSEPRSDTDTQYF
TRBV28	NA	TRBJ2-7	TRBD1	TGTGCCAGCAGTTTCTCAGGGACAGTCATTCGTCGTAGCTACGAGCAGTACTTC	CASSFSGTVIRRSYEQYF
TRBV29-1	NA	TRBJ1-3	NA	TGCAGCGTTGATGAGGGGGGAAACACCATATATTTT	CSVDEGGNTIYF
TRBV28	NA	TRBJ1-4	NA	TGTGCCAGCAAGGGTAGAACTAATGAAAAACTGTTTTTT	CASKGRTNEKLFF
TRBV9	NA	TRBJ2-7	TRBD2	TGTGCCAGCAGCCCTCTTGGGCGGGAGTTCTACGAGCAGTACTTC	CASSPLGREFYEQYF
TRBV2	once	TRBJ2-7	NA	TGTGCCAGCAGTGAATCAGAGCCAGGGGAGCGCTACGAGCAGTACTTC	CASSESEPGERYEQYF
TRBV28	NA	TRBJ1-3	NA	TGTGCCAGCAGTTACGGAACCTCTGGAAACACCATATATTTT	CASSYGTSGNTIYF
TRBV11-2	NA	TRBJ2-2	TRBD2	TGTGCCAGCAGTTCAAACGTATGGACTAGCGGGAATTCCGGGGAGCTGTTTTTT	CASSSNVWTSGNSGELFF
TRBV12-5	NA	TRBJ2-7	TRBD2	TGTGCTAGTGATGATTTCGGGACTAGCGATCACGAGCAGTACTTC	CASDDFGTSDHEQYF
TRBV4-1	NA	TRBJ2-7	TRBD2	TGCGCCAGCAGCTACATAGCGGGAGGCCGCTACGAGCAGTACTTC	CASSYIAGGRYEQYF
TRBV9	NA	TRBJ2-3	NA	TGTGCCAGCAGCCCCGACGGGAGCACAGATACGCAGTATTTT	CASSPDGSTDTQYF
TRBV5-1	NA	TRBJ1-4	NA	TGCGCCAGCAGCTTGCACCGACTCTACGAAAGTGGAGAAAATGAAAAACTGTTTTTT	CASSLHRLYESGENEKLFF
TRBV9	NA	TRBJ2-2	NA	TGTGCCAGCAGCGTAGGGACAGCGAACACCGGGGAGCTGTTTTTT	CASSVGTANTGELFF
TRBV11-2	NA	TRBJ2-4	TRBD1	TGTGCCAGCAGCCCCCGGGACAGAATAAACATTCAGTACTTC	CASSPRDRINIQYF
TRBV11-2	NA	TRBJ2-4	NA	TGTGCCAGCAGCCCCCCGCGGGATTGGGACATTCAGTACTTC	CASSPPRDWDIQYF
TRBV27	NA	TRBJ2-2	TRBD2	TGTGCCAGCAGTTCCCTAGCGGGAGGCTTCACCGGGGAGCTGTTTTTT	CASSSLAGGFTGELFF
TRBV6-1	NA	TRBJ2-1	TRBD2	TGTGCCAGCAGCGGGACTACCTCAGCTGATGAGCAGTTCTTC	CASSGTTSADEQFF
TRBV29-1	NA	TRBJ2-7	NA	TGCAGCGTTCTTATAGCCTACGAGCAGTACTTC	CSVLIAYEQYF
TRBV4-1	NA	TRBJ2-1	NA	TGCGCCAGCAAAGTCAGGGTAGGGGGTGCTGAGCAGTTCTTC	CASKVRVGGAEQFF
TRBV11-2	NA	TRBJ1-4	NA	TGTGCCAGCAGCTCACGGCGGGGGGGAGCTAATGAAAAACTGTTTTTT	CASSSRRGGANEKLFF
TRBV29-1	NA	TRBJ2-7	TRBD1	TGCAGCGTAGCGACCTGGGACAGGGGGCTCTACGAGCAGTACTTC	CSVATWDRGLYEQYF
TRBV29-1	NA	TRBJ2-3	NA	TGCAGCGCCGCAACGAGTACCGGGGATACGCAGTATTTT	CSAATSTGDTQYF
TRBV28	NA	TRBJ2-1	NA	TGTGCCAGCAGGGACAGTGCTGGCCACAATGAGCAGTTCTTC	CASRDSAGHNEQFF
TRBV28	NA	TRBJ1-3	TRBD1	TGTGCCAGCAGAGACAGGGGTAACGGAAACACCATATATTTT	CASRDRGNGNTIYF
TRBV7-6	NA	TRBJ1-1	NA	TGTGCCAGCAGCCAGGCCAATGATCCCCACCGAGCTTTCTTT	CASSQANDPHRAFF
TRBV7-8	NA	TRBJ2-7	NA	TGTGCCAGCATTGACGCTTACGAGCAGTACTTC	CASIDAYEQYF
TRBV13	NA	TRBJ2-1	NA	TGTGCCAGCAGTCCCGGGGTTAACAATGAGCAGTTCTTC	CASSPGVNNEQFF
TRBV29-1	NA	TRBJ2-1	TRBD2	TGCAGCGTTGGAGGGGAGGGGTGGTACAATGAGCAGTTCTTC	CSVGGEGWYNEQFF